These 6 T cell receptor beta chains share one sample of origin, sequenced in a study of CXCR3-negative and CXCR3-positive naive CD8 T cells. The TRB cDNA libraries were prepared by 5' RACE with UMI labels. TCRdb reanalyzed the 5' RACE reads, giving one entry per CDR3 protein sequence and no DNA. The sample has 100,000 to 150,000 distinct CDR3 sequences. The sequencing input was naive CXCR3- CD8+ T cells from blood. Indicated subset: CD45RO-CCR7+CD27+CD95- naive CD8+ T cells lacking CXCR3 (TNR3-). The receptor source for this set is a human donor in good health. Some clones in this sample may be carry-over from other donors' samples.

The gene calls are TRBV27 and TRBJ2-1. This CDR3 region has 13 residues. The germline gives CDR1 MNHEY, CDR2 SMNVEV (reference sequence). The CDR3 is CASSLTMYNEQFF.

The rearrangement joins TRBV5-1 to TRBJ2-2. The CDR3 is 12 amino acids. In germline, CDR1 is SGHRS, CDR2 YFSETQ. The chain's CDR3 is CASSWETGELFF. The full variable domain, rest sourced from reference TRBV5-1 and TRBJ2-2, is KAGVTQTPRYLIKTRGQQVTLSCSPISGHRSVSWYQQTPGQGLQFLFEYFSETQRNKGNFPGRFSGRQFSNSRSEMNVSTLELGDSALYLCASSWETGELFFGEGSRLTVL.

The chain links TRBV12-3 or TRBV12-4 to TRBJ1-1. This CDR3 spans 16 amino acids. Here the CDR3 reads CASSFGPNMGWTEAFF.

The rearrangement uses TRBV4-1 and TRBJ2-2; TCRdb's D call, TRBD1, is unchecked because there is no DNA. The germline CDR1 and CDR2 sequences are MGHRA and YSYEKL. The CDR3 totals 15 residues. The chain's CDR3 is CASSQVVGAAGELFF.

The CDR3 spells CASSLSVQYEQYF. V gene TRBV27 combines with J gene TRBJ2-7. Per germline, CDR1 MNHEY and CDR2 SMNVEV (reference sequence). This CDR3 is 13 amino acids long.

The chain links TRBV28 to TRBJ2-3; no DNA is available, so the TRBD2 call from TCRdb remains unchecked. The V gene's germline CDR1 is MDHEN and CDR2 SYDVKM. This CDR3 spans 14 amino acids. The chain's CDR3 is CASTGGRALDTQYF.